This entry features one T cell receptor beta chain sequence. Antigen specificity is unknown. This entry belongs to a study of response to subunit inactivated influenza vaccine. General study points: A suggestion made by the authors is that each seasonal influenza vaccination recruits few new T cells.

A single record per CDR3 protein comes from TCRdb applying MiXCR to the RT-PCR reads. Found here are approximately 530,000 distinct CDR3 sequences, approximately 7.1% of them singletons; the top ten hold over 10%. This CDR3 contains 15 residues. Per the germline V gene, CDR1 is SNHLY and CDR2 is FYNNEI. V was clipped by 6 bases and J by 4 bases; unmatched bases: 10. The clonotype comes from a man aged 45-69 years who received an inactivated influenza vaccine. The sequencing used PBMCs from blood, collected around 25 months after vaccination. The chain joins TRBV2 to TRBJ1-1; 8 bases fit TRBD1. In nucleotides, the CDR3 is TGTGCCAGCAGGCCCCGGACAGGGTTGGGCACTGAAGCTTTCTTT. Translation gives CASRPRTGLGTEAFF.